The sequence of this T cell receptor (beta chain) was determined in a study of T cells after yellow fever vaccination. TCR cDNA, made by 5'RACE template switching, carried an added universal primer site and UMIs. Each CDR3 protein gets one entry after TCRdb re-called the 5' RACE reads with MiXCR. The table records approximately 510,000 distinct CDR3 sequences, around a fifth of them present only once. Overall study findings and caveats: After the booster, 96% of CD4 and more than 75% of CD8 primary-response clones were re-detected. Some clonotypes, a small share, were shared between CD4 and CD8 compartments.

This clonotype was seen a handful of times. What it binds is not known. The CDR3 runs to 17 residues. With 5 bases clipped from V and 1 base from J, the junction kept 8 bases outside the gene matches. Germline CDR1 reads SGHTA; CDR2 reads FQGTGA. The sample here was PBMCs, taken roughly 20 days after the first yellow fever vaccination. The TCR originated in a man between 18 and 35 years old who received the YFV17D yellow fever vaccine. The J gene is TRBJ2-3, the V gene TRBV7-3; 11 positions agree with TRBD2. The CDR3 nucleotides read TGTGCCAGCAGCATTGGTAGCGGGGGGGGACGCACAGATACGCAGTATTTT. Protein sequence: CASSIGSGGGRTDTQYF.